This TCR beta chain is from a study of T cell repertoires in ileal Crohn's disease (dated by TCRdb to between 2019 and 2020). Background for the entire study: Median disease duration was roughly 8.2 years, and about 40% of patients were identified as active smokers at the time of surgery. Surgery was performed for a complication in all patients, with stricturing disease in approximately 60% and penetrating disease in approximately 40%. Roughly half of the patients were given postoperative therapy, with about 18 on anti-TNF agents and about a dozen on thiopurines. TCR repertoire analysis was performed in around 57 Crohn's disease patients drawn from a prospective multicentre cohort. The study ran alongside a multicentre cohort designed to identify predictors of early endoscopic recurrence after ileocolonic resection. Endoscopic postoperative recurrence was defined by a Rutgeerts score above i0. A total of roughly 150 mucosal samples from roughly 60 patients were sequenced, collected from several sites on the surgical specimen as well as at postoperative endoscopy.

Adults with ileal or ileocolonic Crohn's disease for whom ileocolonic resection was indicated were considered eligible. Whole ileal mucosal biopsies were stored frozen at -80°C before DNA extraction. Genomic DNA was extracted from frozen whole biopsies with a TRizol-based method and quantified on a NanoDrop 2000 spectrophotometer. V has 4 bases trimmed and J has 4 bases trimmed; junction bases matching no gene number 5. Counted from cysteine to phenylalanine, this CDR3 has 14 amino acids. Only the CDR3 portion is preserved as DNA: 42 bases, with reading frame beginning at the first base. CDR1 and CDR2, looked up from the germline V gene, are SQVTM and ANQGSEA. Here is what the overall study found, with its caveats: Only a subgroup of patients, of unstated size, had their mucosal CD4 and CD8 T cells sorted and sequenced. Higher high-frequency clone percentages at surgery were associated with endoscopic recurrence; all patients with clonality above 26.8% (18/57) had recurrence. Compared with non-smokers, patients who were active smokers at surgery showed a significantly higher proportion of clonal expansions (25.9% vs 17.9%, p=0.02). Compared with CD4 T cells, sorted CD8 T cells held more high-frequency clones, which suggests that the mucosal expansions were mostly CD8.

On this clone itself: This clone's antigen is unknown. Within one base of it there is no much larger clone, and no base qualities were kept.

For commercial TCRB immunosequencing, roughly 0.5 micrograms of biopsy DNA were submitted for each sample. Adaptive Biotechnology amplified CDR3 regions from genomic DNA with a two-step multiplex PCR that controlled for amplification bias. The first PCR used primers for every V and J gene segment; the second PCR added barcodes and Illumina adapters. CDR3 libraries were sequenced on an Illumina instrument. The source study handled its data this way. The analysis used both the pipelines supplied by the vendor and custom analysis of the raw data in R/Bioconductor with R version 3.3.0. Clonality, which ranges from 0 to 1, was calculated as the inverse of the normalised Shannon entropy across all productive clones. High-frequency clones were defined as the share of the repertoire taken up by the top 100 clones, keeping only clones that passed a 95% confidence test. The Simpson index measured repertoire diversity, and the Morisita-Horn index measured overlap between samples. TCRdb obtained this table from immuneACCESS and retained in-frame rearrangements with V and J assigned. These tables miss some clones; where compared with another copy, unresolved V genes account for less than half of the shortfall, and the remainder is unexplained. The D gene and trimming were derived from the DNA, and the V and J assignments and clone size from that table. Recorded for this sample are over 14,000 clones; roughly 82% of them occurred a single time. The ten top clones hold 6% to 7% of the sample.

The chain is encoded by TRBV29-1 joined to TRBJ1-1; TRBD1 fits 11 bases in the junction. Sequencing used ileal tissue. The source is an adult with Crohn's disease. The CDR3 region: CSVGTGGFSTEAFF. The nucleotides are TGCAGCGTTGGGACAGGGGGCTTCTCCACTGAAGCTTTCTTT.